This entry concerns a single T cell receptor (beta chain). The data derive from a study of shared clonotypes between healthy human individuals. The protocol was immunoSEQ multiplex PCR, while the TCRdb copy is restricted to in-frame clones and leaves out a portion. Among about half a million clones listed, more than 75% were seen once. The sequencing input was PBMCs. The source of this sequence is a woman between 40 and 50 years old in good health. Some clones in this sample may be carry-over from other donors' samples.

In DNA, the CDR3 is TGTGCCAGCAGCAAGACTAGCGGGGGGTTGAGCGGGGAGCTGTTTTTT. It translates to CASSKTSGGLSGELFF. V usage is TRBV4-2 and J usage is TRBJ2-2, with 13 positions matching TRBD2. The CDR3 loop spans 16 amino acids. Germline CDR1 is LGHNA and CDR2 is YNFKEQ. V shed 5 bases, J shed 7 bases, and the junction held 7 bases outside the gene matches.